This note documents a single T cell receptor beta chain sequence. TCRdb's copy holds only in-frame clones and misses some; the assay was immunoSEQ multiplex PCR. This table holds around 95,000 clones, around 90% found once. These data are taken from a study of T cell responses to AZD1222 COVID-19 vaccine. Overall study: Pooled samples include second doses given at about 4 or 12 weeks.

V was clipped by 5 bases and J by 2 bases; unmatched bases: 10. The germline gives CDR1 MNHEY, CDR2 SVGEGT. The CDR3 loop spans 17 amino acids. The specimen comprised peripheral blood, sampled on day 0 of AZD1222 vaccination. This receptor was obtained from an adult in good health. This chain joins TRBV6-2 or TRBV6-3 and TRBJ1-5, with 9 positions matching TRBD1. CDR3 DNA sequence: TGTGCCAGCAGTCACCTGACGGGACAGGGCGGCAATCAGCCCCAGCATTTT. It is translated as CASSHLTGQGGNQPQHF.